The rows below give T cell receptor beta chains drawn from one sample of a study of T cells in Graves' hyperthyroidism and ophthalmopathy. One entry per CDR3 protein, called by TCRdb with MiXCR from the multiplex PCR reads. Of some 500,000 distinct CDR3 sequences in the sample, approximately 25% were seen once. Sequenced sample: blood. Source of these receptors: a woman between 25 and 40 years old with Graves' ophthalmopathy. Both conserved end residues are part of each CDR3. The order of the fields is clone size, V gene, D gene, J gene, CDR3 DNA, CDR3 protein. The D gene is left open where the match is weak. Clone size appears in some rows only: once, few, many, or a class for an expanded clone.

abundance: many
v_gene: TRBV6-1
d_gene: -
j_gene: TRBJ1-2
CDR3nt: TGTGCCAGCACCCCAGACTATACTAACTATGGCTACACCTTC
CDR3aa: CASTPDYTNYGYTF

abundance: few
v_gene: TRBV4-3
d_gene: -
j_gene: TRBJ2-2
CDR3nt: TGCGCCAGCAGCCAAGTTCGCAGGGCGAACACCGGGGAGCTGTTTTTT
CDR3aa: CASSQVRRANTGELFF

abundance: -
v_gene: TRBV5-1
d_gene: -
j_gene: TRBJ2-7
CDR3nt: TGCGCCAGCAATGACGGACGGAACCTACTAGGGGAGCAGTACTTC
CDR3aa: CASNDGRNLLGEQYF

abundance: -
v_gene: TRBV28
d_gene: -
j_gene: TRBJ2-7
CDR3nt: TGTGCCAGCAGTCGTACTTCGCTTGGCTCCTACGAGCAGTACTTC
CDR3aa: CASSRTSLGSYEQYF

abundance: many
v_gene: TRBV20-1
d_gene: -
j_gene: TRBJ1-1
CDR3nt: TGCAGTGCTAGAGATCCGGGCCGCCCTGAAGCTTTCTTT
CDR3aa: CSARDPGRPEAFF

abundance: many
v_gene: TRBV7-2
d_gene: TRBD1
j_gene: TRBJ2-7
CDR3nt: TGTGCCAGCAGCGCGCGGACAGGGGCCCACGAGCAGTACTTC
CDR3aa: CASSARTGAHEQYF

abundance: -
v_gene: TRBV11-2
d_gene: -
j_gene: TRBJ1-1
CDR3nt: TGTGCCAGCAGCTTAACTCAGCGGAACACTGAAGCTTTCTTT
CDR3aa: CASSLTQRNTEAFF

abundance: many
v_gene: TRBV7-9
d_gene: -
j_gene: TRBJ2-5
CDR3nt: TGTGCCAGCAGCTTAGCCCTGGTGACAGAAGAGACCCAGTACTTC
CDR3aa: CASSLALVTEETQYF

abundance: few
v_gene: TRBV5-6
d_gene: -
j_gene: TRBJ1-1
CDR3nt: TGTGCCAGCAGCTTGGCGGCCAGGCCCCCTGAAGCTTTCTTT
CDR3aa: CASSLAARPPEAFF

abundance: -
v_gene: TRBV30
d_gene: TRBD2
j_gene: TRBJ2-7
CDR3nt: TGTGCCTGGAGACGACCTGGCGGGAGGAACGAGCAGTACTTC
CDR3aa: CAWRRPGGRNEQYF

abundance: many
v_gene: TRBV28
d_gene: TRBD1
j_gene: TRBJ2-7
CDR3nt: TGTGCCAGCAGTTCACCGGGACAGGGTTCCTACGAGCAGTACTTC
CDR3aa: CASSSPGQGSYEQYF

abundance: -
v_gene: TRBV12-3/TRBV12-4
d_gene: TRBD1
j_gene: TRBJ1-3
CDR3nt: TGTGCCAGCAGTTTCGGGGACAGGGCTGGAAACACCATATATTTT
CDR3aa: CASSFGDRAGNTIYF

abundance: many
v_gene: TRBV6-2/TRBV6-3
d_gene: -
j_gene: TRBJ1-1
CDR3nt: TGTGCCAGCAGTTACTTTTTGAACACTGAAGCTTTCTTT
CDR3aa: CASSYFLNTEAFF

abundance: -
v_gene: TRBV20-1
d_gene: TRBD2
j_gene: TRBJ2-2
CDR3nt: TGCAGTGCCAGGGGTACGGCGGGAGGATCTGGCGGGGAGCTGTTTTTT
CDR3aa: CSARGTAGGSGGELFF

abundance: -
v_gene: TRBV12-5
d_gene: TRBD1
j_gene: TRBJ2-7
CDR3nt: TGTGCTAGTGGTTTGATAGACAGGGACACCTACGAGCAGTACTTC
CDR3aa: CASGLIDRDTYEQYF

abundance: many
v_gene: TRBV14
d_gene: -
j_gene: TRBJ2-2
CDR3nt: TGTGCCAGCAGCCAAGTTCAGGTGCGGGGACAATACACCGGGGAGCTGTTTTTT
CDR3aa: CASSQVQVRGQYTGELFF

abundance: many
v_gene: TRBV30
d_gene: TRBD1
j_gene: TRBJ2-7
CDR3nt: TGTGCCTGGAGTGTCGGACAGGGGGCATACGAGCAGTACTTC
CDR3aa: CAWSVGQGAYEQYF

abundance: -
v_gene: TRBV6-2/TRBV6-3
d_gene: -
j_gene: TRBJ1-1
CDR3nt: TGTGCCAGCAGTGACGGGGGGACTGAAGCTTCCTTT
CDR3aa: CASSDGGTEASF

abundance: many
v_gene: TRBV20-1
d_gene: TRBD2
j_gene: TRBJ2-7
CDR3nt: TGCAGTGCTAGAGATCATGGGTCTAGCGGATACTCCTACGAGCAGTACTTC
CDR3aa: CSARDHGSSGYSYEQYF

abundance: -
v_gene: TRBV10-3
d_gene: -
j_gene: TRBJ2-2
CDR3nt: TGTGCCATCAGTGACACGGCGGAGGCCGGGGAGCTGTTTTTT
CDR3aa: CAISDTAEAGELFF

abundance: -
v_gene: TRBV12-3/TRBV12-4
d_gene: TRBD1
j_gene: TRBJ1-2
CDR3nt: TGTGCCAGCAGCTCAGGACAGGCGGGTTCTTATGGCTACACCTTC
CDR3aa: CASSSGQAGSYGYTF

abundance: many
v_gene: TRBV12-3/TRBV12-4
d_gene: -
j_gene: TRBJ1-1
CDR3nt: TGTGCCAGCAGTTTTAGGCGTGAAGCTTTCTTT
CDR3aa: CASSFRREAFF

abundance: many
v_gene: TRBV4-2
d_gene: TRBD1
j_gene: TRBJ1-2
CDR3nt: TGTGCCAGCAGCCAAGATAAAGACAGGGGACACTATGGCTACACCTTC
CDR3aa: CASSQDKDRGHYGYTF

abundance: few
v_gene: TRBV10-3
d_gene: -
j_gene: TRBJ2-2
CDR3nt: TGTGCCATCAGTGCCCAGGTGGGGGGCATCTCCGGGGAGCTGTTTTTT
CDR3aa: CAISAQVGGISGELFF

abundance: few
v_gene: TRBV7-8
d_gene: -
j_gene: TRBJ2-7
CDR3nt: TGTGCCAGCAGCTCACTCGATGACGGCTCCTACGAGCAGTACTTC
CDR3aa: CASSSLDDGSYEQYF

abundance: -
v_gene: TRBV19
d_gene: -
j_gene: TRBJ1-1
CDR3nt: TGTGCCAGTAGTCCTACGTTCGGGTCTGGCACTGAAGCTTTCTTT
CDR3aa: CASSPTFGSGTEAFF

abundance: -
v_gene: TRBV28
d_gene: -
j_gene: TRBJ2-7
CDR3nt: TGTGCCAGCAGTTTATTAAGGGACGGAGCCTACGAGCAGTACTTC
CDR3aa: CASSLLRDGAYEQYF

abundance: few
v_gene: TRBV30
d_gene: -
j_gene: TRBJ1-1
CDR3nt: TGTGCCTGGGGTACCACAGGGGAAGCTTTCTTT
CDR3aa: CAWGTTGEAFF

abundance: many
v_gene: TRBV3-1
d_gene: -
j_gene: TRBJ1-2
CDR3nt: TGTGCCAGCAGCCAAGGGGGAGCCTATGGCTACACCTTC
CDR3aa: CASSQGGAYGYTF

abundance: many
v_gene: TRBV5-1
d_gene: -
j_gene: TRBJ1-1
CDR3nt: TGCGCCAGCAGCTTGGCGACAGGTCTGAACACTGAAGCTTTCTTT
CDR3aa: CASSLATGLNTEAFF

abundance: many
v_gene: TRBV19
d_gene: -
j_gene: TRBJ1-1
CDR3nt: TGTGCCAGAATGAGCCGGGAGCCAAACACTGAAGCTTTCTTT
CDR3aa: CARMSREPNTEAFF

abundance: -
v_gene: TRBV28
d_gene: -
j_gene: TRBJ2-7
CDR3nt: TGTGCCACCCTTGGGGACACCTACGAGCAGTACTTC
CDR3aa: CATLGDTYEQYF

abundance: many
v_gene: TRBV7-8
d_gene: -
j_gene: TRBJ1-2
CDR3nt: TGTGCCAGCAGCTTAGCTGCAGGGTTTCGTTATGGCTACACCTTC
CDR3aa: CASSLAAGFRYGYTF

abundance: -
v_gene: TRBV14
d_gene: TRBD1
j_gene: TRBJ2-7
CDR3nt: TGTGCCAGCAGCGAAGAGGGCGGGGGGACAGGGGTCCCTCACGAGCAGTACTTC
CDR3aa: CASSEEGGGTGVPHEQYF

abundance: -
v_gene: TRBV12-3/TRBV12-4
d_gene: -
j_gene: TRBJ1-6
CDR3nt: TGTGCCAGCAGTCCGGGTGGGGCTCCTGGGTACTTT
CDR3aa: CASSPGGAPGYF

abundance: -
v_gene: TRBV6-2/TRBV6-3
d_gene: TRBD1
j_gene: TRBJ1-1
CDR3nt: TGTGCCAGCAGAAGACAGGGAATAGGGGGGATCAAGTACACTGAAGCTTTCTTT
CDR3aa: CASRRQGIGGIKYTEAFF

abundance: many
v_gene: TRBV6-1
d_gene: -
j_gene: TRBJ1-1
CDR3nt: TGTGCCAGCGAAGTGGGGTTCATGAACACTGAAGCTTTCTTT
CDR3aa: CASEVGFMNTEAFF

abundance: -
v_gene: TRBV18
d_gene: TRBD1
j_gene: TRBJ2-7
CDR3nt: TGTGCCAGCTCGGGACAGGGGAGGTCCTACGAGCAGTACTTC
CDR3aa: CASSGQGRSYEQYF

abundance: -
v_gene: TRBV25-1
d_gene: -
j_gene: TRBJ1-1
CDR3nt: TGTGCCAGCAGGTATCTCACTGAAGCTTTCTTT
CDR3aa: CASRYLTEAFF

abundance: many
v_gene: TRBV6-5
d_gene: -
j_gene: TRBJ2-5
CDR3nt: TGTGCCAGCAGTTCATCCCGGACCCAAGAGACCCAGTACTTC
CDR3aa: CASSSSRTQETQYF

abundance: many
v_gene: TRBV5-1
d_gene: -
j_gene: TRBJ2-2
CDR3nt: TGCGCCAGCAGCTTGGCGGCAGGGCGAACCGGGGAGCTGTTTTTT
CDR3aa: CASSLAAGRTGELFF

abundance: few
v_gene: TRBV20-1
d_gene: -
j_gene: TRBJ2-4
CDR3nt: TGCAGTGCTAGACCCCGGGCGATCCTAGCCAAAAACATTCAGTACTTC
CDR3aa: CSARPRAILAKNIQYF

abundance: many
v_gene: TRBV9
d_gene: TRBD1
j_gene: TRBJ1-1
CDR3nt: TGTGCCAGCAGCGTTGAGGCAGGGGGATTGGACACTGAAGCTTTCTTT
CDR3aa: CASSVEAGGLDTEAFF

abundance: many
v_gene: TRBV6-2/TRBV6-3
d_gene: -
j_gene: TRBJ1-5
CDR3nt: TGTGCCAGCAGTTACTCATATAATAGCAATCAGCCCCAGCATTTT
CDR3aa: CASSYSYNSNQPQHF

abundance: many
v_gene: TRBV27
d_gene: TRBD1
j_gene: TRBJ2-5
CDR3nt: TGTGCCAGCAGAACCGACAGGGGTCAGACCCAGTACTTC
CDR3aa: CASRTDRGQTQYF

abundance: many
v_gene: TRBV25-1
d_gene: TRBD1
j_gene: TRBJ1-1
CDR3nt: TGTGCCAGCAGGACAGGGGTGCCCGATGAAGCTTTCTTT
CDR3aa: CASRTGVPDEAFF

abundance: -
v_gene: TRBV12-3/TRBV12-4
d_gene: -
j_gene: TRBJ1-1
CDR3nt: TGTGCCAGCAGGTTTTCCAGGGGAATGAACACTGAAGCTTTCTTT
CDR3aa: CASRFSRGMNTEAFF

abundance: many
v_gene: TRBV6-5
d_gene: TRBD1
j_gene: TRBJ1-6
CDR3nt: TGTGCCAGCAGTTACCGGGACAGGGTGGGCTCACCCCTCCACTTT
CDR3aa: CASSYRDRVGSPLHF